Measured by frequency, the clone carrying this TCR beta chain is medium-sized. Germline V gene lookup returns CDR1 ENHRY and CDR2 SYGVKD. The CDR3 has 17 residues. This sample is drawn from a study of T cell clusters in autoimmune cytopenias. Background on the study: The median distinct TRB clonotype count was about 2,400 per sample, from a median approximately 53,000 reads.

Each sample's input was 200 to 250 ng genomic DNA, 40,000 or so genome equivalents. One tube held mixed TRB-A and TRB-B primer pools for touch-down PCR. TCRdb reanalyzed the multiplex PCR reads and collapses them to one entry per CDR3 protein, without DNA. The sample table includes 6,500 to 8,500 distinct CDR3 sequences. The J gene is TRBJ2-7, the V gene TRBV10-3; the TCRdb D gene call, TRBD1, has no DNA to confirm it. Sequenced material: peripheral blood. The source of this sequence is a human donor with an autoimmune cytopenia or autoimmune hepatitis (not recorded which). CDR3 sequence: CAISEQGGRGRGYEQYF.